This T cell receptor (beta chain) was sequenced in a study of blood T cell repertoires in COVID-19. About the research overall: The cDNA or gDNA used as material had been derived from T cells, B-cell-depleted T cells, or PBMCs.

Germline CDR1 is LGHDT and CDR2 is YNNKEL (reference sequence). CDR3 length: 15 amino acids. Trimming at V came to 4 bases and at J to 9 bases, leaving 9 bases not matched to a gene. In the original processing: Amplification with reference gene primers provided the estimates of nucleated cell counts. Clones were sequenced by immunoSEQ multiplex PCR, and TCRdb holds only the in-frame ones, with some missing. The V and J calls and clone size were taken over from that table, and D and trimming were inferred from the DNA. The sample holds roughly 130,000 clones, around 79% seen once. Those enrolled in Seattle joined during active infection and were followed longitudinally afterward.

V usage is TRBV3-1 (or the pseudogene TRBV3-2) and J usage is TRBJ1-6; TRBD1 aligns across 7 bases. The receptor was derived from a woman in her seventies with COVID-19, enrolled during active disease. Sequenced: peripheral blood. CDR3 nucleotides: TGTGCCAGCAGCCCCCAACAGGGGCAGGGTTCACCCCTCCACTTT. It translates to CASSPQQGQGSPLHF.